Below, 17 T cell receptor beta chains from the same sample are listed, as sequenced in a study of T cells in Graves' hyperthyroidism and ophthalmopathy (dated by TCRdb to between 2017 and 2020). Receptor amplification or capture employed multiplex PCR. Instrument used: Illumina HiSeq 2000. TCR beta CDR3 regions were amplified from RNA transcripts. For the first round of RT-PCR on the TCR CDR3, the HTBI primer set was used together with the Qiagen OneStep RT-PCR kit. The public reads were reprocessed in TCRdb via fastp at Q25 and MiXCR, keeping in-frame beta chains. For every CDR3 protein sequence, its rows merge into one entry that carries the most common genes and DNA. The sample includes 700,000 to 950,000 distinct CDR3 sequences, with around a third observed a single time. Clones ranked in the top ten supply roughly 31% of the sample. Sequencing was performed on blood. Receptor source: a woman aged 40 to 50 with Graves' hyperthyroidism.

As regards this clonotype: This may come from a read error, since a much larger clone is one base off. This rearrangement joins TRBV7-9 to TRBJ1-6; unclear D gene. The length of the CDR3 is 15 residues. In germline, CDR1 is SEHNR, CDR2 FQNEAQ (reference sequence). CDR3: CASSLERVGSSPIHF. For the CDR3, the DNA is TGTGCCAGCAGCTTAGAGCGGGTGGGTAGTTCACCCATCCACTTT.

This clonotype was counted many times. The chain carries TRBV2 and TRBJ1-5; D may be TRBD1 (6 bases). The CDR3 spans 15 residues. Germline V gene lookup returns CDR1 SNHLY and CDR2 FYNNEI. The V gene lost 4 bases and the J gene lost 1 base, with 11 bases spanning the gap. In nucleotides, the CDR3 is TGTGCCAGCAGTGCGGCGCAGGGGAGCAATCAGCCCCAGCATTTT. This gives the protein CASSAAQGSNQPQHF.

This clonotype was seen ten or more times. Being one base from a much bigger clone, this may be a read error. J is TRBJ1-5 and V is TRBV7-2; TRBD1 matches 7 bases. Germline CDR1 is SGHTA and CDR2 is FQGNSA. J gave up 5 bases and V 5 bases, and 3 bases lay outside the gene matches. This CDR3 is 13 amino acids long. The CDR3 DNA sequence: TGTGCCAGCAGCCAAGGACAGGATCAGCCCCAGCATTTT. Encoded protein: CASSQGQDQPQHF.

V and J are TRBV12-5 and TRBJ1-2; D call uncertain. CDR1 is LGHNT, CDR2 FRNRAP, per germline. Trimming pared 9 bases from V and 8 bases from J, leaving 19 bases between. The CDR3 sequence is 13 residues long. The CDR3 spells CARPHCWVGGYTF. CDR3 in DNA: TGTGCTAGGCCCCACTGCTGGGTGGGAGGCTACACCTTC.

This clonotype was seen only once. The chain links TRBV4-1 to TRBJ2-7, with a possible D match to TRBD2 (6 bases). Germline V gene lookup returns CDR1 MGHRA and CDR2 YSYEKL. Deletions cut 0 bases from V and 2 bases from J, with 14 bases between. The CDR3 is made up of 16 amino acids. This CDR3 is CASSQEYGSLPYEQYF. The CDR3 DNA is TGCGCCAGCAGCCAAGAATACGGGAGCCTTCCCTACGAGCAGTACTTC.

This clonotype has ten or more counts. The chain uses TRBV10-3 and TRBJ1-6, with D possibly TRBD1 on 5 matching bases. CDR1 and CDR2 from the germline V gene are ENHRY and SYGVKD. V was pared by 6 bases and J by 17 bases, with 20 bases between. The CDR3 has 13 amino acids. CDR3: CAIRTGPLHPIHF. The DNA of the CDR3 is TGTGCCATCAGGACGGGACCTCTGCACCCGATCCACTTT.

This clonotype was detected ten times or more. V is TRBV12-3 or TRBV12-4 and J is TRBJ1-1, with a weak D call TRBD1 (6 bases). V lost 1 base and J lost 3, with 9 bases in between. There are 14 residues in the CDR3. CDR3: CASSLVGGHTEAFF. The DNA of the CDR3 is TGTGCCAGCAGTTTAGTTGGGGGGCACACTGAAGCTTTCTTT.

This sequence joins TRBV2 and TRBJ1-5; the match to TRBD1 covers 8 bases. The CDR3 loop spans 15 amino acids. Looked up from germline, CDR1 is SNHLY and CDR2 is FYNNEI. V dropped 3 bases and J dropped 2; count of bases not matched to a gene: 3. In DNA, the CDR3 is TGTGCCAGCAGTGAGACAGGGGCAGGCAATCAGCCCCAGCATTTT. It yields the protein CASSETGAGNQPQHF.

This clonotype was counted ten times or more. The gene calls are TRBV20-1 and TRBJ1-4; tentatively, D is TRBD1 (5 bases). This CDR3 contains 14 residues. The germline V and J ends were trimmed by 3 bases and 6 bases, with 14 bases remaining between them. Germline CDR1 reads DFQATT; CDR2 reads SNEGSKA (reference sequence). The CDR3 reads CSARVGGNDEKLFF. Written as DNA, the CDR3 is TGCAGTGCTAGGGTTGGGGGGAACGATGAAAAACTGTTTTTT.

The chain combines TRBV7-2 with TRBJ1-4; the D is unclear. CDR3 size: 16 residues. Trimming pared 3 bases from V and 0 bases from J, leaving 11 bases between. Germline loops: CDR1 SGHTA, CDR2 FQGNSA. The CDR3 loop reads CASSLASYSTNEKLFF. CDR3 coding DNA: TGTGCCAGCAGCTTGGCAAGTTATTCAACTAATGAAAAACTGTTTTTT.

V usage is TRBV20-1 and J usage is TRBJ2-5; possibly TRBD2 for D (5 bases). The J call may be incorrect, as the DNA end agrees better with TRBJ2-1. Germline CDR1 and CDR2: DFQATT and SNEGSKA (reference sequence). The CDR3 extends over 14 amino acids. The CDR3 loop is CSARVAGPYNEQFF. DNA for the CDR3: TGCAGTGCTAGAGTTGCGGGTCCCTACAATGAGCAGTTCTTC.

The chain links TRBV7-2 to TRBJ2-3, with D perhaps matching TRBD2 (6 bases). Germline loops: CDR1 SGHTA, CDR2 FQGNSA. The CDR3 consists of 14 residues. V was clipped by 2 bases and J by 6 bases, with 12 bases between them. This CDR3 is CASSLRLVIDTQYF. In nucleotides, the CDR3 is TGTGCCAGCAGCTTAAGACTAGTCATCGATACGCAGTATTTT.

This clonotype has a count of ten or more. The chain recombines TRBV19 with TRBJ1-2; D possibly corresponds to TRBD1 (5 bases). The V end lost 5 bases, the J end lost 8 bases, and 9 bases lay between the germline ends. In germline, CDR1 is LNHDA, CDR2 SQIVND (reference sequence). This CDR3 has 11 residues. CDR3 nucleotides: TGTGCCAGTAGTCCTGGGGGGGGCTACACCTTC. Amino acid sequence: CASSPGGGYTF. Complete variable domain (other parts from reference TRBV19 and TRBJ1-2): DGGITQSPKYLFRKEGQNVTLSCEQNLNHDAMYWYRQDPGQGLRLIYYSQIVNDFQKGDIAEGYSVSREKKESFPLTVTSAQKNPTAFYLCASSPGGGYTFGSGTRLTVV.

The chain joins TRBV7-2 to TRBJ2-5, with 9 bases that match TRBD1. Germline loops: CDR1 SGHTA, CDR2 FQGNSA. The CDR3 has 16 residues. V was clipped by 5 bases and J by 4 bases; unmatched bases: 11. The CDR3 region is CASSANRQGDGETQYF. For the CDR3, the DNA is TGTGCCAGCAGCGCCAATCGACAGGGGGATGGAGAGACCCAGTACTTC.

This clonotype has more than one count but fewer than ten. The gene calls are TRBV7-9 and TRBJ1-5; D perhaps matches TRBD1 (5 bases). Trimming removed 6 bases from V and 7 bases from J, with 19 bases in between. This CDR3 has 15 residues. CDR1 is SEHNR and CDR2 is FQNEAQ in the germline V gene (reference sequence). CDR3 in amino acids: CASSYQAGYSQPQHF. As DNA, the CDR3 is TGTGCCAGCAGTTACCAGGCAGGGTATAGCCAGCCCCAGCATTTT.

The genes are TRBV30 and TRBJ2-5; no firm D call. CDR1 and CDR2 from the germline V gene are GTSNPN and SVGIG (reference sequence). This CDR3 spans 15 amino acids. V was trimmed by 0 bases and J by 7 bases, leaving 18 bases between them. CDR3 in DNA: TGTGCCTGGAGTGTACCTAACCTACTTGCGCGGACCCAGTACTTC. Translating gives CAWSVPNLLARTQYF.

This clonotype was recorded once. An end of the junction differs from the germline gene, which may be a read error. This chain uses TRBV10-3 with TRBJ2-6, with a weak D call TRBD1 (5 bases). Germline CDR1 reads ENHRY; CDR2 reads SYGVKD. The CDR3 runs to 13 residues. The CDR3 DNA is TGTGCCATCAGTGGGAAAGGGGACAACGTCCTGACTTTC. This gives the protein CAISGKGDNVLTF.